The 7 T cell receptor beta chains in this list originate from one sample, sequenced in a study of T cell changes during pregnancy in multiple sclerosis. Assay used: immunoSEQ multiplex PCR; TCRdb lists only in-frame clones, some missing. The sample lists about 85,000 clones; about 89% were seen once. The sequenced sample was peripheral blood, obtained in the first trimester of pregnancy. All receptors come from a female donor with multiple sclerosis, enrolled in a pregnancy study.

The chain combines TRBV6-5 with TRBJ1-2; TRBD1 matches 9 bases. V lost 7 bases, J lost 8 bases, and 14 bases stayed unmatched. CDR3 length: 15 residues. Germline loops: CDR1 MNHEY, CDR2 SVGAGI. CDR3 sequence reads: CASTKGGQGVVGYTF. The DNA for the CDR3 is TGTGCCAGCACCAAAGGGGGACAGGGAGTTGTCGGCTACACCTTC.

This clone was found a few times. The chain employs TRBV9 and TRBJ1-1; D uncertain. V was pared by 1 base and J by 3 bases, with 13 bases between. From germline, CDR1 is SGDLS and CDR2 YYNGEE. CDR3 length: 15 residues. CDR3 nucleotides: TGTGCCAGCAGCGTATCCGAGGTCAGCTACACTGAAGCTTTCTTT. It codes for CASSVSEVSYTEAFF.

The chain is built from TRBV7-8 and TRBJ1-5, with D uncertain. Germline loops: CDR1 SGHVS, CDR2 FQNEAQ. V lost 2 bases and J 0 bases, leaving 8 bases between the germline ends. The CDR3 is 15 residues long. The CDR3 DNA follows: TGTGCCAGCAGCTTACAGGAGGCTAGCAATCAGCCCCAGCATTTT. It yields the protein CASSLQEASNQPQHF. The whole variable domain, filled in from reference TRBV7-8 and TRBJ1-5, reads GAGVSQSPRYKVAKRGQDVALRCDPISGHVSLFWYQQALGQGPEFLTYFQNEAQLDKSGLPSDRFFAERPEGSVSTLKIQRTQQEDSAVYLCASSLQEASNQPQHFGDGTRLSIL.

This clone was counted once. This chain connects TRBV5-6 to TRBJ2-3, with 9 nucleotides matching TRBD2. The CDR3 is 15 residues long. The V and J ends lost 2 bases and 4 bases, in that order; junction bases with no gene match: 5. The germline V gene encodes CDR1 SGHDT and CDR2 YYEEEE. The CDR3 reads CASSFAGGRADTQYF. CDR3 bases: TGTGCCAGCAGCTTTGCGGGGGGGCGGGCAGATACGCAGTATTTT.

The chain links TRBV4-3 to TRBJ2-5; D is perhaps TRBD2 (6 bases). Between the trimmed V and J ends, which lost 0 bases and 2 bases, there was a span of 13 bases. Germline V gives CDR1 LGHNA, CDR2 YSLEER. CDR3 length: 16 amino acids. The CDR3 sequence: CASSQERILAQETQYF. CDR3 bases: TGCGCCAGCAGCCAAGAACGAATACTAGCTCAAGAGACCCAGTACTTC.

The chain joins TRBV5-1 to TRBJ1-6; TRBD1 agrees at 7 bases. The germline gives CDR1 SGHRS, CDR2 YFSETQ. The J segment lost 6 bases and the V segment lost 6 bases, leaving 3 bases of the junction unmatched. CDR3 size: 13 residues. CDR3 residues: CASMTGSNSPLHF. The CDR3 DNA follows: TGCGCCAGCATGACAGGGAGTAATTCACCCCTCCACTTT.

The rearrangement links TRBV30 to TRBJ2-7; 8 nucleotides line up with TRBD1. The CDR3 consists of 11 residues. Germline values: CDR1 GTSNPN, CDR2 SVGIG (reference sequence). V gave up 6 bases and J gave up 5 bases; unmatched junction bases: 3. CDR3 in amino acids: CACGQGDEQYF. DNA for the CDR3: TGTGCCTGTGGACAGGGAGACGAGCAGTACTTC.